Listed below are T cell receptor beta chains from one sample, sequenced in a study of blood T cell repertoires in COVID-19. The table came from immunoSEQ multiplex PCR; TCRdb's copy has only in-frame clones and leaves some out. Of about 120,000 clones listed, more than 75% are singletons. The sequencing sample was made of peripheral blood. The origin of the receptors is a woman in her 70s with acute or convalescent COVID-19. Both conserved end residues are part of each CDR3. A D gene is named only where the DNA matches it firmly. Only some rows state a clone size, as once, few, many or a class for expanded clones.

size | J | D | V | DNA | CDR3
- | TRBJ2-3 | - | TRBV6-2/TRBV6-3 | TGTGCCAGCAGTTCCCTCGGGAGGGGGCAAGATACGCAGTATTTT | CASSSLGRGQDTQYF
once | TRBJ2-7 | - | TRBV29-1 | TGCAGCTATGCGACAGGACCCTACACGGGCGAGCAGTACTTC | CSYATGPYTGEQYF
- | TRBJ2-7 | TRBD1 | TRBV18 | TGTGCCAGCTCACCGGAACGACAGGGCCGGGAGCAGTACTTC | CASSPERQGREQYF
- | TRBJ2-3 | TRBD2 | TRBV9 | TGTGCCAGCAGCGTTAGCGGGGGTAGCACAGATACGCAGTATTTT | CASSVSGGSTDTQYF
- | TRBJ1-1 | - | TRBV11-2 | TGTGCCAGCAGCTTACCGACAGCGAACACTGAAGCTTTCTTT | CASSLPTANTEAFF
- | TRBJ1-6 | - | TRBV27 | TGTGCCAGCAGTTTATCGCACGGGGACTTGGGTTCACCCCTCCACTTT | CASSLSHGDLGSPLHF
- | TRBJ2-6 | - | TRBV5-1 | TGCGCCAGCAGCTTGGGTGGGCCGGGACAGGGACTAGATGGGGCCAACGTCCTGACTTTC | CASSLGGPGQGLDGANVLTF
few | TRBJ1-5 | TRBD1 | TRBV30 | TGTGCCTGGAGCAAACAGGGGAATCAGCCCCAGCATTTT | CAWSKQGNQPQHF
- | TRBJ1-1 | TRBD1 | TRBV28 | TGTGCCAGCCGGACAGGGGGCGCGGCTACTGAAGCTTTCTTT | CASRTGGAATEAFF
few | TRBJ1-6 | TRBD1 | TRBV11-3 | TGTGCCAGCAGCTCCAGGACAGGGGCTAACTATAATTCACCCCTCCACTTT | CASSSRTGANYNSPLHF
- | TRBJ2-7 | TRBD1 | TRBV10-3 | TGTGCCATCAGTCCCGGGACAGGAGCGACGTACGAGCAGTACTTC | CAISPGTGATYEQYF
- | TRBJ2-1 | TRBD2 | TRBV7-3 | TGTGCCAGCAGCCCCCCCCTCGGACTAGCGGGGAAGAATGAGCAGTTCTTC | CASSPPLGLAGKNEQFF
- | TRBJ1-2 | - | TRBV2 | TGTGCCAGCAGCGTATGGACGGGGGGCTACACCTTC | CASSVWTGGYTF
- | TRBJ2-7 | - | TRBV30 | TGTGCCTCGGGCCCTAAATCTACCTACGAGCAGTACTTC | CASGPKSTYEQYF
- | TRBJ2-3 | TRBD2 | TRBV24-1 | TGTGCCTCCAATAGCGGGGGGGCCGCAGATACGCAGTATTTT | CASNSGGAADTQYF
- | TRBJ1-4 | - | TRBV10-2 | TGCGCCAGCAGGCCGGGACAAATTAATGAAAAACTGTTTTTT | CASRPGQINEKLFF
- | TRBJ2-2 | TRBD1 | TRBV10-1 | TGCGCCAGCAGTGAGACGGGACAGGGGATCGGGGAGCTGTTTTTT | CASSETGQGIGELFF
- | TRBJ2-7 | TRBD1 | TRBV28 | TGTGCCAGCAGTTCCCCCTGGACAGGGGTGGGCTCCTACGAGCAGTACTTC | CASSSPWTGVGSYEQYF
- | TRBJ1-2 | TRBD1 | TRBV9 | TGTGCCAGCAGCGTTTCAGGGGGCTATGGCTACACCTTC | CASSVSGGYGYTF
once | TRBJ1-4 | - | TRBV29-1 | TGCAGCGCCAAGCGAGGGGGGAGGGGTGAAAAACTGTTTTTT | CSAKRGGRGEKLFF
- | TRBJ1-1 | - | TRBV6-5 | TGTGCCAGCAGCAGACAGTTATATACTGAAGCTTTCTTT | CASSRQLYTEAFF
once | TRBJ1-6 | - | TRBV10-1 | TGCGCCAGCACCCCACTGAAGGGGGAACTTCGTTGGAGTTCACCCCTCCACTTT | CASTPLKGELRWSSPLHF
- | TRBJ2-2 | - | TRBV24-1 | TGTGCCACCAGTGATCTTGCCGGGACTTTTACCGGGGAGCTGTTTTTT | CATSDLAGTFTGELFF
once | TRBJ2-5 | TRBD2 | TRBV10-3 | TGTGCCATCAGTGCTAGCGGGGTCCTACAAGAGACCCAGTACTTC | CAISASGVLQETQYF
- | TRBJ2-7 | - | TRBV4-1 | TGCGCCAGCAGCACCCGACAGGGGAGGGCCTACGAGCAGTACTTC | CASSTRQGRAYEQYF
- | TRBJ2-1 | - | TRBV4-2 | TGTGCCAGCAGCCAACCGAGTGTGGGCAGCTACAATGAGCAGTTCTTC | CASSQPSVGSYNEQFF
- | TRBJ2-7 | TRBD1 | TRBV7-6 | TGTGCCACACCGACCGGGACAGAGGACTACGAGCAGTACTTC | CATPTGTEDYEQYF
- | TRBJ1-6 | TRBD1 | TRBV4-1 | TGCGCCAGCAGCCAAGCGGCAGGGGGTAATTCACCCCTCCACTTT | CASSQAAGGNSPLHF
- | TRBJ2-5 | - | TRBV19 | TGTGCCAGTAGTCGAGGTTTCCAAGAGACCCAGTACTTC | CASSRGFQETQYF
- | TRBJ1-1 | - | TRBV29-1 | TGCAGCGTTGCGAGACAGATTTACACTGAAGCTTTCTTT | CSVARQIYTEAFF
once | TRBJ1-2 | - | TRBV6-5 | TGTGCCAGCAGCTCCTTTTGGGGGCGCGAGGCTGGCTACACCTTC | CASSSFWGREAGYTF
- | TRBJ1-2 | TRBD1 | TRBV4-1 | TGCGCCAGCAGTCGGACAGGGCTCTTTGCTAACTATGGCTACACCTTC | CASSRTGLFANYGYTF
- | TRBJ2-2 | TRBD2 | TRBV7-9 | TGTGCCAGCAACCCTGCGGGAGGCGGGGAGCTGTTTTTT | CASNPAGGGELFF
- | TRBJ1-2 | - | TRBV10-3 | TGTGCCATCAGGAACGGAGCCTACGAGGGCTACACCTTC | CAIRNGAYEGYTF
- | TRBJ1-1 | TRBD1 | TRBV5-5 | TGTGCCAGCACCCCTAGGACAGGCGGAAACACTGAAGCTTTCTTT | CASTPRTGGNTEAFF
- | TRBJ2-5 | - | TRBV11-3 | TGTGCCAGCAGCTTAATCTGGTCCAGCGATCAAGAGACCCAGTACTTC | CASSLIWSSDQETQYF
few | TRBJ1-1 | TRBD1 | TRBV30 | TGTGCCTGGACTTCGACAGGGGGCTTCACTGAAGCTTTCTTT | CAWTSTGGFTEAFF
- | TRBJ1-5 | - | TRBV6-2/TRBV6-3 | TGTGCCAGCAGTTACAGCAGGGTTAGCAATCAGCCCCAGCATTTT | CASSYSRVSNQPQHF
- | TRBJ2-1 | TRBD2 | TRBV9 | TGTGCCAGCAGCTCAGGACTAGCGGCACACAATGAGCAGTTCTTC | CASSSGLAAHNEQFF
- | TRBJ2-5 | - | TRBV21-1 | TGTGCCAGCTCAAAAGGACGCCAGCGGGGTCAAGAGACCCAGTACTTC | CASSKGRQRGQETQYF
- | TRBJ1-1 | - | TRBV7-2 | TGTGCCAGCCGTGCGGGGTCAGCGGCCTTGAACACTGAAGCTTTCTTT | CASRAGSAALNTEAFF
- | TRBJ2-3 | - | TRBV24-1 | TGTGCCACCAGTGCCACAACAGATACGCAGTATTTT | CATSATTDTQYF